This entry describes one T cell receptor beta chain. Its target is unknown. This entry is derived from a study of CD8+CD57+ T cells in acquired aplastic anemia. Study context: CD4+ and CD8+ cells, once sorted, gave DNA averaging roughly 3.2 ug. CD4+ cell libraries from healthy donors averaged approximately 9.9 million reads. Findings of the study overall: Between patients and controls, CD8+ Simpson's diversity did not vary significantly. Patients and controls were found to share around 30 CD8+ CDR3 sequences.

The template for TCR beta VDJ and CDR3 sequence profiling was genomic DNA. TCRdb re-called the reads with MiXCR, one entry per CDR3 protein. The data hold a few hundred thousand distinct CDR3 sequences, with about 70% observed a single time. Between the trimmed V and J ends, which lost 5 bases and 4 bases, there was a span of 18 bases. CDR1 SNHLY and CDR2 FYNNEI come from the germline V gene. The CDR3 is made up of 15 amino acids. The chain employs TRBV2 and TRBJ2-7, with D possibly matching TRBD1 (6 bases). Material for sequencing was sorted CD4+, CD8+, or CD8+CD57+ T cells (not recorded which) from PBMCs. The TCR was taken from a human donor in good health, serving as a control. CDR3 in amino acids: CASSLGQKDRYEQYF. The CDR3 DNA sequence: TGTGCCAGCAGTTTGGGACAAAAGGATAGGTACGAGCAGTACTTC.